The clone carrying this T cell receptor beta chain appeared a few times. Its target is unknown. This sample was included in a study of blood T cells in healthy people across ages. Study summary: T cells yielded about one barcoded beta molecule per two cells through template switching. Whole-study results and caveats: Unsorted PBMCs blocked a conclusive comparison of naive and antigen-experienced cells. Estimates based on one million T cells were treated as lower bounds.

It was with a sample-barcoded 5' primer and a J-beta primer mix that a second PCR of roughly 7 to 12 cycles was run. TCRdb re-called the 5' RACE reads with MiXCR, one entry per CDR3 protein. The sample lists fewer than 2 million distinct CDR3 sequences, 39% seen once, with about 23% in the top ten. Isolated per sample were at least 6 million PBMCs. This receptor was obtained from a human donor in good health. What was sequenced was blood.

CDR3 loop: CATAAGRLEQYF. CDR3 DNA: TGTGCCACCGCGGCAGGGCGACTCGAGCAGTACTTC. J is TRBJ2-7 and V is TRBV27, with D tentatively TRBD1 (5 bases). Germline lookup yields CDR1 MNHEY and CDR2 SMNVEV (reference sequence). This CDR3 contains 12 residues. Trimming removed 10 bases at V and 6 bases at J, with 16 bases between.